This T cell receptor (beta chain) came from a study of beta chain features in type 1 diabetes. CDR3 size: 12 residues. Trimming pared 3 bases from V and 10 bases from J, leaving 10 bases between. Germline V gene sequence: CDR1 MGHRA, CDR2 YSYEKL. Investigators reverse transcribed all isolated RNA, so they sequenced expressed TCRB transcripts. Generated by immunoSEQ multiplex PCR, the TCRdb table keeps only in-frame clones and is missing some. This sample has 250,000 to 300,000 clones, with about 8.5% found just once. The specimen was central memory CD4+ T cells from blood. This TCR was recovered from a woman aged 18-29 years in good health. This chain connects TRBV4-1 to TRBJ2-1, with D possibly TRBD2 on 5 matching bases. The CDR3: CASSHSEGEQFF. The DNA of the CDR3 is TGCGCCAGCAGCCACTCTGAGGGCGAGCAGTTCTTC.